Each of the 14 T cell receptor beta chains below was sequenced from the same sample in a study of blood T cell repertoires in COVID-19. The data were produced by immunoSEQ multiplex PCR, yet TCRdb's version contains in-frame clones alone and is incomplete. The table lists 70,000 to 80,000 clones, around 91% of them singletons. The specimen was peripheral blood. The receptors here all came from a human donor in a cohort sampled during active COVID-19.

The chain employs TRBV5-1 and TRBJ1-3; 7 bases are shared with TRBD1. Trimming cost V 3 bases and J 4 bases; bases outside gene matches: 4. This CDR3 has 14 amino acids. CDR1 and CDR2 (germline): SGHRS, YFSETQ. The CDR3 reads CASSSGTEGNTIYF. The CDR3 coding sequence is TGCGCCAGCAGCTCCGGGACAGAAGGAAACACCATATATTTT.

V gene TRBV7-9 combines with J gene TRBJ2-1, with TRBD1 matching 9 bases. This CDR3 is built from 15 residues. The trim removed 5 bases at V and 7 bases at J, leaving 9 bases unmatched. In germline, CDR1 is SEHNR, CDR2 FQNEAQ (reference sequence). The CDR3 DNA reads TGTGCCAGCAGCCCCGGGACAGGGATTACGAATGAGCAGTTCTTC. Translated: CASSPGTGITNEQFF.

This chain joins TRBV7-2 and TRBJ2-2, with D unclear. With 2 bases removed from V and 7 bases from J, the gap between germline ends came to 8 bases. This CDR3 is built from 13 residues. Germline lookup yields CDR1 SGHTA and CDR2 FQGNSA. The CDR3 here is CASSLIVVGELFF. The CDR3 DNA sequence: TGTGCCAGCAGCTTAATAGTAGTCGGGGAGCTGTTTTTT.

The chain joins TRBV7-2 to TRBJ1-2, with D possibly being TRBD1 (6 bases). This CDR3 is 12 amino acids long. The V end was cut by 5 bases, the J end by 3 bases, with 7 bases between. CDR1 is SGHTA, CDR2 FQGNSA, per germline. This CDR3 reads CASSRQDYGYTF. For the CDR3, the DNA is TGTGCCAGCAGCCGACAGGACTATGGCTACACCTTC.

In regard to this clone: Other DNA sequences within the sample encode an identical CDR3. The chain employs TRBV6-5 and TRBJ2-7, with TRBD1 matching 10 bases. Germline lookup yields CDR1 MNHEY and CDR2 SVGAGI. Trimming removed 0 bases from V and 3 bases from J; junction bases left unmatched: 2. The CDR3 sequence is 15 residues long. The DNA of the CDR3 is TGTGCCAGCAGTTACTCGGGGACAGGGGTCTACGAGCAGTACTTC. Protein product: CASSYSGTGVYEQYF.

This chain connects TRBV6-5 to TRBJ1-6, with a tentative D call TRBD1 (6 bases). Germline assignment: CDR1 MNHEY and CDR2 SVGAGI. The CDR3 is made up of 15 amino acids. Trimming took 5 bases from V and 14 from J, leaving 22 bases between them. This CDR3 reads CASSPRDTVGGTLHF. The CDR3 coding sequence is TGTGCCAGCAGTCCCCGGGACACGGTGGGGGGGACCCTCCACTTT.

The chain combines TRBV5-1 with TRBJ2-7; possible D gene TRBD1, 6 bases. V shed 3 bases and J shed 0 bases, with 13 bases lying between them. The CDR3 is 15 residues long. CDR1 and CDR2 from the germline V gene are SGHRS and YFSETQ. CDR3 nucleotides: TGCGCCAGCAGCTCTACAGGGATAAGCTCCTACGAGCAGTACTTC. It codes for CASSSTGISSYEQYF.

The chain is built from TRBV7-2 and TRBJ1-1, with D perhaps matching TRBD1 (6 bases). The germline V gene encodes CDR1 SGHTA and CDR2 FQGNSA. The ends were cut back, 5 bases at V and 6 bases at J, with 10 bases in the middle. The CDR3 loop spans 12 amino acids. The CDR3 DNA sequence: TGTGCCAGCAGCATCAGGGGACCTGAAGCTTTCTTT. It encodes CASSIRGPEAFF.

The V gene is TRBV27, the J gene TRBJ2-1; D is uncertain. The V gene lost 4 bases and the J gene lost 6 bases, with 13 bases spanning the gap. Germline V gene data show CDR1 as MNHEY and CDR2 as SMNVEV (reference sequence). The length of the CDR3 is 14 residues. CDR3 in DNA: TGTGCCAGCAGTTCCCGCCTGAGAGGCAATGAGCAGTTCTTC. Its translation: CASSSRLRGNEQFF.

In DNA, the CDR3 is TGTGCCAGCAGTTGGGGACTAGCGGGGGGGCAAGAGACCCAGTACTTC. It is translated as CASSWGLAGGQETQYF. The genes are TRBV6-5 and TRBJ2-5, with 16 bases aligning to TRBD2. With V trimmed by 4 bases and J by 2 bases, 1 base remained unmatched. This CDR3 spans 16 amino acids. From germline, CDR1 is MNHEY and CDR2 SVGAGI.

The V call is TRBV25-1, the J call TRBJ1-1; D remains unclear. The CDR3 is made up of 14 amino acids. The ends were cut back, 3 bases at V and 0 bases at J, with 8 bases in the middle. Germline assignment: CDR1 MGHDK and CDR2 SYGVNS. CDR3 nucleotide sequence: TGTGCCAGCAGTGACTCAGGCCTGAACACTGAAGCTTTCTTT. Its translation: CASSDSGLNTEAFF.

J is TRBJ2-1 and V is TRBV7-6, with D possibly being TRBD1 (6 bases). The germline gives CDR1 SGHVS, CDR2 FNYEAQ. Trimming removed 5 bases from V and 4 bases from J, with 18 bases in between. The CDR3 is 16 amino acids. The CDR3 loop reads CASSAQGGSAYNEQFF. Here the CDR3 DNA reads TGTGCCAGCAGCGCCCAAGGGGGTTCGGCGTACAATGAGCAGTTCTTC.

V and J are TRBV19 and TRBJ2-5; 7 nucleotides agree with TRBD2. CDR3 length equals 16 residues. V shed 0 bases and J 7 bases; nucleotides not matched to a gene: 11. Germline CDR1 and CDR2: LNHDA and SQIVND (reference sequence). The CDR3 nucleotides are TGTGCCAGTAGTATAGATCTATCGGGGGGAGCAAGGACCCAGTACTTC. This codes for CASSIDLSGGARTQYF.

This chain joins TRBV5-5 and TRBJ1-2; TRBD1 agrees at 7 bases. Looked up from germline, CDR1 is SGHKS and CDR2 is YYEKEE (reference sequence). The CDR3 length is 15 residues. The trim removed 6 bases at V and 5 bases at J, leaving 13 bases unmatched. The CDR3 nucleotides are TGTGCCAGCACCTCTAGAGGGGGCGGTGGTTATGGCTACACCTTC. This sequence encodes CASTSRGGGGYGYTF.